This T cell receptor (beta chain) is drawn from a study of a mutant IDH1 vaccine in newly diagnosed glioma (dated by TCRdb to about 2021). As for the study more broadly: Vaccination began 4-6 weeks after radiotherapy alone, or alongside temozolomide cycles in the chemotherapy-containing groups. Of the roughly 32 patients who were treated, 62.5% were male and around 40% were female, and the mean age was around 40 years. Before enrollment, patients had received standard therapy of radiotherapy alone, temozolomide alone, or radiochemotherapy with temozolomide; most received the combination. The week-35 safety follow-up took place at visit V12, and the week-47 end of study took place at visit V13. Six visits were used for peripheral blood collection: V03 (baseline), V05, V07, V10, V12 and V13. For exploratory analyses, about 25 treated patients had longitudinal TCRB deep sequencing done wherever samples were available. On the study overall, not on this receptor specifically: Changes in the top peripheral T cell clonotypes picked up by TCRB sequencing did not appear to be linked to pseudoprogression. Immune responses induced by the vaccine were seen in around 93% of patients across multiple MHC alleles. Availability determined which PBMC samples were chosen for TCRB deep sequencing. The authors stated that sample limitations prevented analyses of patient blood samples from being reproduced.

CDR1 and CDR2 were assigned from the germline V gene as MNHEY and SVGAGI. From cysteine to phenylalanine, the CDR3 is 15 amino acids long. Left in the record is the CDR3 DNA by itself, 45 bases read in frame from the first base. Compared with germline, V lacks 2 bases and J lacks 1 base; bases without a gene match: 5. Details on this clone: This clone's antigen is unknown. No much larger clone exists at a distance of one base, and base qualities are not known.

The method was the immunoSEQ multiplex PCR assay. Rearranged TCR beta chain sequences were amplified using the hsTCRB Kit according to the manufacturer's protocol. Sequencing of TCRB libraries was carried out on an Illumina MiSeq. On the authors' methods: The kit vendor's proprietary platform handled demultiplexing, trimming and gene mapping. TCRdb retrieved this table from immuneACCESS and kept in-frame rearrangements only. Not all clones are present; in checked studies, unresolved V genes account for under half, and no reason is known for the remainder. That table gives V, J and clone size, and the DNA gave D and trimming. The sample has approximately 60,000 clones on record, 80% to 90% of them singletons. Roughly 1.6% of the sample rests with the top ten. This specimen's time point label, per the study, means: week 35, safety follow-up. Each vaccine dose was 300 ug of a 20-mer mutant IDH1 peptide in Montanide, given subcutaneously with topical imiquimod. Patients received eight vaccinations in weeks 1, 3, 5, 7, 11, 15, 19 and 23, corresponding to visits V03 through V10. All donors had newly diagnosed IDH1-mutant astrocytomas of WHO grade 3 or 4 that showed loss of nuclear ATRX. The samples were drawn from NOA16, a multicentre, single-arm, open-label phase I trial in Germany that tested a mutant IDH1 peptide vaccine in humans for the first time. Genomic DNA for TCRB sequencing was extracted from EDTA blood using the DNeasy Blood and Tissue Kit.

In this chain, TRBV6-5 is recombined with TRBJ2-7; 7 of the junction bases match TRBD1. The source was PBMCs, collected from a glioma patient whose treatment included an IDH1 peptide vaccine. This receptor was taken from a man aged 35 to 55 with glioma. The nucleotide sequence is TGTGCCAGCAGTTACGTCGGGACAGCATCCTACGAGCAGTACTTC. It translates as CASSYVGTASYEQYF.